These T cell receptor beta chains were read from a single sample in a study of CD8+ T cells in alopecia areata. Sequencing used immunoSEQ multiplex PCR; TCRdb keeps in-frame clones, though not all of them. The sample has 180,000 or so clones; 40% to 55% are singletons. The sequences come from CD8+ T cells sorted from blood, collected at week 52, from a patient treated with tofacitinib. The receptors here all came from a human donor with alopecia areata. Each CDR3 is given with its conserved first and last residue. The D gene is left open where the match is weak. Only part of the rows carry a size: once, few, many, or a class if the clone is expanded.

j_call d_call v_call clone_size cdr3_nt cdr3_aa
TRBJ2-1 TRBD2 TRBV9 - TGTGCCAGCAGTGTCACCGGGGGGGCATGGGAGCAGTTCTTC CASSVTGGAWEQFF
TRBJ1-4 TRBD1 TRBV12-5 - TGTGCTAGTGGTAATCCGGGACAGATTACCCCAACTAATGAAAAACTGTTTTTT CASGNPGQITPTNEKLFF
TRBJ1-6 - TRBV27 - TGTGCCAGCAGTTTATCGATAAGCAGCGGGCCTAATTCACCCCTCCACTTT CASSLSISSGPNSPLHF
TRBJ1-5 - TRBV29-1 few TGCAGCGTTGCCGTGGGTCAGGGAAATCAGCCCCAGCATTTT CSVAVGQGNQPQHF
TRBJ2-5 - TRBV9 - TGTGCCAGCAGCCCCGGGACTTCGGAGACCCAGTACTTC CASSPGTSETQYF
TRBJ2-1 TRBD2 TRBV9 - TGTGCCAGCAGCGTTCGGGGGGAGTCGTACAATGAGCAGTTCTTC CASSVRGESYNEQFF
TRBJ1-5 - TRBV30 - TGTGCCTGGGATCAGGGGACGAGCAATCAGCCCCAGCATTTT CAWDQGTSNQPQHF
TRBJ1-6 - TRBV7-9 - TGTGCCAGCAGCGGGGGGGTTTCACCCCTCCACTTT CASSGGVSPLHF
TRBJ2-2 - TRBV29-1 - TGCAGCGCCCCCCTTGAGGGGGGCAGAACCGGGGAGCTGTTTTTT CSAPLEGGRTGELFF
TRBJ1-2 - TRBV6-5 - TGTGCCAGTAGGGACATGGATGGCTACACCTTC CASRDMDGYTF
TRBJ2-5 - TRBV18 - TGTGCCAGCTCCACCATTTCCGAGACCCAGTACTTC CASSTISETQYF
TRBJ1-5 - TRBV6-6 - TGTGCCAGCAGTTACCCGACACCCGATCAGCCCCAGCATTTT CASSYPTPDQPQHF
TRBJ2-6 - TRBV19 - TGTGCCAGTAGCGAGGATGGGGCCAACGTCCTGACTTTC CASSEDGANVLTF
TRBJ2-1 - TRBV7-9 many TGTGCCAGCAGCTCCCCGACGGCCTACAATGAGCAGTTCTTC CASSSPTAYNEQFF
TRBJ1-2 TRBD1 TRBV25-1 few TGTGCCAGCAGTGAAGGACAGGGCTATGGCTACACCTTC CASSEGQGYGYTF
TRBJ1-1 - TRBV6-6 few TGTGCCAGCAGTTCCCCGGACAGCTTGAACACTGAAGCTTTCTTT CASSSPDSLNTEAFF
TRBJ2-3 TRBD2 TRBV5-1 few TGCGCCAGCAGCGTTGTTCAGCGGGGCCGCACAGATACGCAGTATTTT CASSVVQRGRTDTQYF
TRBJ2-7 - TRBV11-2 - TGTGCCAGCAGCTTAATCGTCCACGAGCAGTACTTC CASSLIVHEQYF
TRBJ1-2 - TRBV27 - TGTGCCAGCAGTTTAATGAGAAACTATGGCTACACCTTC CASSLMRNYGYTF
TRBJ2-7 - TRBV13 - TGTGCCAGCAGCTTCGGACGAGACTACGAGCAGTACTTC CASSFGRDYEQYF
TRBJ2-5 - TRBV4-3 few TGCGCCAGCAGCCAAGATGGGTTACAAGAGACCCAGTACTTC CASSQDGLQETQYF
TRBJ2-3 - TRBV6-5 - TGTGCCAGCAGTTACCCGAACACAGATACGCAGTATTTT CASSYPNTDTQYF
TRBJ1-1 - TRBV5-1 - TGCGCCAGCAGCTTCTTGGGGCCGGTTGAAGCTTTCTTT CASSFLGPVEAFF
TRBJ1-2 - TRBV27 many TGTGCCAGCAGTCCGAGTTTGGGCTACACCTTC CASSPSLGYTF
TRBJ1-1 - TRBV29-1 few TGCAGCGTTGAAACCGATTTGGGAGGGATGAACACTGAAGCTTTCTTT CSVETDLGGMNTEAFF